This T cell receptor beta chain was recovered during a study of glioma-infiltrating T cells. The CDR3 is 15 amino acids. Germline V gene sequence: CDR1 SGHAT, CDR2 FQDESV (reference sequence). With 4 bases removed from V and 4 bases from J, the gap between germline ends came to 16 bases. General study results and limits: Gliomas, especially low-grade, showed above-expected tissue-blood divergence; non-neoplastic patients showed below.

As regards this clonotype: As yet, its antigen is unknown.

Amplification of TCR alpha and beta CDR3 regions from RNA used iRepertoire nested multiplex PCR. Input was about 85-450 ng of tissue mRNA or PBMC total RNA. TCRdb processed the multiplex PCR reads anew with MiXCR; each CDR3 protein has one entry. The sample holds around 100,000 distinct CDR3 sequences, around 30% seen once. The rearrangement uses TRBV11-1 and TRBJ1-2, with D possibly being TRBD1 (5 bases). This sequence was found in a human donor with low-grade glioma or glioblastoma, undergoing nonglioma brain surgery, or in good health (not recorded which). The sequenced sample consisted of glioma tissue, nonneoplastic brain tissue, or PBMCs (not recorded which). The CDR3 region has the DNA TGTGCCAGCAGCTCGCAAGGGGAACCCTTCTATGGCTACACCTTC. Protein: CASSSQGEPFYGYTF.